This T cell receptor (beta chain) was sequenced in a study of control samples from healthy donors and cancer patients. Sequencing used immunoSEQ multiplex PCR; TCRdb keeps in-frame clones, though not all of them. This sample yields some 90,000 clones, of which around nine tenths are seen a single time; 7.5% to 8% belongs to the top ten. This clone has just one count. Between the trimmed V and J ends, which lost 3 bases and 7 bases, there was a span of 15 bases. The germline V gene encodes CDR1 KGHSH and CDR2 LQKENI. This CDR3 spans 14 amino acids. The sequence derives from a woman aged 55-75 years in good health. This chain connects TRBV18 to TRBJ1-1, with a tentative D call TRBD1 (6 bases). Material: blood. The CDR3 region is CASSPSTGSIEAFF. The CDR3 coding sequence is TGTGCCAGCTCACCTTCGACAGGTTCCATTGAAGCTTTCTTT.